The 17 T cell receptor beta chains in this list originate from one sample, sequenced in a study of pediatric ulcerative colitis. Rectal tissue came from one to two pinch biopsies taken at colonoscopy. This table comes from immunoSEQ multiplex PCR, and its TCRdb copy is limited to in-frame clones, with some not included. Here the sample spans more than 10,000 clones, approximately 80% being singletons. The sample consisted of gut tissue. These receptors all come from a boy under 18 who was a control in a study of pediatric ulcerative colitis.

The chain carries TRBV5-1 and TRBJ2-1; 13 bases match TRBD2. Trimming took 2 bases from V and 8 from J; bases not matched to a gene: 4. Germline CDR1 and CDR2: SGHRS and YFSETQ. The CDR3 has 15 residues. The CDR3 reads CASSFRTSGGDEQFF. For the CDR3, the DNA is TGCGCCAGCAGCTTCAGGACTAGCGGGGGTGATGAGCAGTTCTTC.

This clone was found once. CDR3 DNA: TGTGCCAGCAGCTTAGGTTACTGGGGGTCCGATCTCAATGAGCAGTTCTTC. It codes for CASSLGYWGSDLNEQFF. V is TRBV7-9 and J is TRBJ2-1; D is perhaps TRBD1 or TRBD2 (5 bases each). CDR3 length: 17 residues. Germline CDR1 reads SEHNR; CDR2 reads FQNEAQ (reference sequence). V dropped 1 base and J dropped 6 bases, with 19 bases sitting between them.

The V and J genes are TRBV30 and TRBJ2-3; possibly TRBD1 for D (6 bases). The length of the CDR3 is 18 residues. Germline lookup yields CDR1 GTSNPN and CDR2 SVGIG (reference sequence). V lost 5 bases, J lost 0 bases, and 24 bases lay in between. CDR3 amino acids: CAWGGRTATFFSTDTQYF. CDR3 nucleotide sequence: TGTGCCTGGGGGGGCCGCACCGCTACATTCTTCAGCACAGATACGCAGTATTTT. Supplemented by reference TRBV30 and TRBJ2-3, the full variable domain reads SQTIHQWPATLVQPVGSPLSLECTVEGTSNPNLYWYRQAAGRGLQLLFYSVGIGQISSEVPQNLSASRPQDRQFILSSKKLLLSDSGFYLCAWGGRTATFFSTDTQYFGPGTRLTVL.

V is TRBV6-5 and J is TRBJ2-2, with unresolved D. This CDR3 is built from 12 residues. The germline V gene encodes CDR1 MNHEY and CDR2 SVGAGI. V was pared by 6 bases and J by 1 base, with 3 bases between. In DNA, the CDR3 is TGTGCCAGCAGGAAGAACACCGGGGAGCTGTTTTTT. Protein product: CASRKNTGELFF.

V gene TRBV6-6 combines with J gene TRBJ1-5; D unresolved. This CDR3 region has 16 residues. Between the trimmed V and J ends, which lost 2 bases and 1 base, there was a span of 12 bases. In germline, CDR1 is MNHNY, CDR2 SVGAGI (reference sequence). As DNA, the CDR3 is TGTGCCAGCAGTTACGAAGGCCAGAGAAGCAATCAGCCCCAGCATTTT. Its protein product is CASSYEGQRSNQPQHF.

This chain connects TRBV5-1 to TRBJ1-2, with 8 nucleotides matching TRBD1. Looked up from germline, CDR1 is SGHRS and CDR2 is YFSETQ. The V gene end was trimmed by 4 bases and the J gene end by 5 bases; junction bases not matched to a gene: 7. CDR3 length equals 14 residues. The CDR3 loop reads CASSPGQGRYGYTF. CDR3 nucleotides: TGCGCCAGCAGCCCCGGACAGGGACGATATGGCTACACCTTC.

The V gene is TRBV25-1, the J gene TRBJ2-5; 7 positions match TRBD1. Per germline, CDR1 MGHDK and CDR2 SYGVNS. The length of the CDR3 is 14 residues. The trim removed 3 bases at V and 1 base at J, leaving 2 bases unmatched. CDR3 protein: CASSDRGTQETQYF. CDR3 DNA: TGTGCCAGCAGTGACAGGGGGACCCAAGAGACCCAGTACTTC.

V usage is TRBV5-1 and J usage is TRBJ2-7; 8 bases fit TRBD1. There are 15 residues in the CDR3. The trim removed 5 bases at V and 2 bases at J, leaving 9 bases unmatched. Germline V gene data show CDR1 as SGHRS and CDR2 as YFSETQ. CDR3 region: CASSGGQGRTYEQYF. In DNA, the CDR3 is TGCGCCAGCAGTGGTGGACAGGGAAGGACCTACGAGCAGTACTTC.

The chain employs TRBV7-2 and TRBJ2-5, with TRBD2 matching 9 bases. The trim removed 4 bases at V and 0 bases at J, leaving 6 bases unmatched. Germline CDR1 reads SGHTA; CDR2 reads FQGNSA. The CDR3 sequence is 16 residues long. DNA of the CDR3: TGTGCCAGCAGCTCAGGACTAGCGTACAACCAAGAGACCCAGTACTTC. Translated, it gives CASSSGLAYNQETQYF.

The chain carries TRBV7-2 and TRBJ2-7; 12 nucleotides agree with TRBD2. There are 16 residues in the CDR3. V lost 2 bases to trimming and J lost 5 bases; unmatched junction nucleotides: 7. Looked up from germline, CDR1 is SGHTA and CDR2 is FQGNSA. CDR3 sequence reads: CASSLMASGRGDEQYV. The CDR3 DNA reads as TGTGCCAGCAGCTTAATGGCTAGCGGGAGGGGGGACGAGCAGTACGTC.

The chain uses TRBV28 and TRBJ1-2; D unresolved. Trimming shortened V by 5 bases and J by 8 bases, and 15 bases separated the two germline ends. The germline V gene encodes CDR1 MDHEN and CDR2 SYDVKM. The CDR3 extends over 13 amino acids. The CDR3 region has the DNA TGTGCCAGCAGTGCGACCAGGAGAGGGGGCTACACCTTC. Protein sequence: CASSATRRGGYTF.

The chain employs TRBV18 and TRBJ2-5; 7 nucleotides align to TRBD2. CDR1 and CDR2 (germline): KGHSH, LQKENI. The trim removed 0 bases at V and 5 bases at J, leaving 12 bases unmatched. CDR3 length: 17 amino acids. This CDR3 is CASSPPVRGRLLETQYF. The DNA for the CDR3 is TGTGCCAGCTCACCACCGGTGCGGGGGAGATTGTTGGAGACCCAGTACTTC.

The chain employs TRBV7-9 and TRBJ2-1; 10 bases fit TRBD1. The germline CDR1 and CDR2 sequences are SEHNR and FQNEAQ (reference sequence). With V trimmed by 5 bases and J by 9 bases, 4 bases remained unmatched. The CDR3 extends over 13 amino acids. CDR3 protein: CASSRDRGGEQFF. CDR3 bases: TGTGCCAGCAGCCGGGACAGGGGAGGTGAGCAGTTCTTC. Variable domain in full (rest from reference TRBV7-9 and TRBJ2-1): DTGVSQNPRHKITKRGQNVTFRCDPISEHNRLYWYRQTLGQGPEFLTYFQNEAQLEKSRLLSDRFSAERPKGSFSTLEIQRTEQGDSAMYLCASSRDRGGEQFFGPGTRLTVL.

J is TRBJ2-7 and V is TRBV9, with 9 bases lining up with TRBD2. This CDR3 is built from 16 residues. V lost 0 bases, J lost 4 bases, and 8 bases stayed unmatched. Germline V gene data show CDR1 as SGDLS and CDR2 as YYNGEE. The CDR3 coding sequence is TGTGCCAGCAGCGTAGGGGTAGCGGGAGAACTATACGAGCAGTACTTC. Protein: CASSVGVAGELYEQYF.

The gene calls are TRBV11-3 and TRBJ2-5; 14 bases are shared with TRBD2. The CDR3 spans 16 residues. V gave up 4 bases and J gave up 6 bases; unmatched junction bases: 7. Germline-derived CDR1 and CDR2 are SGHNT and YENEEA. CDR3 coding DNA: TGTGCCAGCAGCTACCCCGGGACTAGCGGGAGAAAGACCCAGTACTTC. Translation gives CASSYPGTSGRKTQYF.

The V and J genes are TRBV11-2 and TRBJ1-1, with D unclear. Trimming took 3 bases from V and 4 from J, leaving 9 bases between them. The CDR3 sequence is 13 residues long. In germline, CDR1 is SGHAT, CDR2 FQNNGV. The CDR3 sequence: CASSFQGRTEAFF. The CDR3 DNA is TGTGCCAGCAGCTTTCAAGGGCGCACTGAAGCTTTCTTT.

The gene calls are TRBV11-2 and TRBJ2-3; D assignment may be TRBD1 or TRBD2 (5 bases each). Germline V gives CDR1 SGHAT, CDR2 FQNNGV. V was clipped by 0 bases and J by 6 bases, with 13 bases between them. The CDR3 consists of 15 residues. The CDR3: CASSLDLGTMDTQYF. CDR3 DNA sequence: TGTGCCAGCAGCTTAGATCTGGGGACCATGGATACGCAGTATTTT.